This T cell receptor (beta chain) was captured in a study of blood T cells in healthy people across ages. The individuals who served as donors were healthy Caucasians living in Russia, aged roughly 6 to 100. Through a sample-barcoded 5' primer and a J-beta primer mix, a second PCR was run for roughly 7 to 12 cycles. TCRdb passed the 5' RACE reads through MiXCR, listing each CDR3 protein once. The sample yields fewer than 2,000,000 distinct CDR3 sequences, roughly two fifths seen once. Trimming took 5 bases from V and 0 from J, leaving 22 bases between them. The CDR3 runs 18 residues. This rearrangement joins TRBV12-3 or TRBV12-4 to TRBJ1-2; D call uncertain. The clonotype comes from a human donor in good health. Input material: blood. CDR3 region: CASSGLSHSARANYGYTF. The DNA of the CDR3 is TGTGCCAGCAGTGGCCTTAGCCACTCCGCCAGAGCTAACTATGGCTACACCTTC.